The 23 T cell receptor beta chains given below trace back to one sample, sequenced in a study of vaccination and CD4 T cells after COVID-19. Sequenced with the Oncomine TCR Beta short-read assay was DNA taken from cultured CD4+ T cells. TCRdb itself ran the PCR reads through MiXCR, one entry per CDR3 protein. The sample has around 9,600 distinct CDR3 sequences; around 50% are singletons. Antigen specificity for these receptors is unknown. The sample's treatment: roughly ten-day PBMC culture with coronavirus spike peptide pools or control peptides (ViraFEST assay). Sequences were obtained from CD4+ T cells from blood, cultured in vitro. The receptors here all came from a human donor who had recovered from COVID-19.

The CDR3 region is CASSTDNSNYGYTF. The CDR3 region has the DNA TGTGCCAGCAGCACCGACAATTCTAACTATGGCTACACCTTC. The rearrangement links TRBV28 to TRBJ1-2, with D hard to call. Germline V lookup: CDR1 MDHEN, CDR2 SYDVKM. There are 14 residues in the CDR3. Deletions cut 6 bases from V and 0 bases from J, with 11 bases between.

The V and J genes are TRBV9 and TRBJ2-2, with D uncertain. Trimming left V 0 bases short and J 7 bases short, with 7 bases between. The CDR3 extends over 13 amino acids. Germline lookup yields CDR1 SGDLS and CDR2 YYNGEE. CDR3 protein: CASSVGLGGELFF. The CDR3 nucleotides read TGTGCCAGCAGCGTAGGCCTCGGCGGGGAGCTGTTTTTT.

The V call is TRBV5-1, the J call TRBJ2-3, with 9 bases matching TRBD1. The CDR3 is 17 residues long. J gave up 6 bases and V 3 bases, and 14 bases lay outside the gene matches. The germline V gene has CDR1 SGHRS and CDR2 YFSETQ. CDR3 sequence reads: CASSWRSGTGLVDTQYF. The CDR3 bases are TGCGCCAGCAGCTGGAGGTCCGGGACAGGGTTGGTGGATACGCAGTATTTT. The variable domain in full, with the rest retrieved from reference TRBV5-1 and TRBJ2-3, is KAGVTQTPRYLIKTRGQQVTLSCSPISGHRSVSWYQQTPGQGLQFLFEYFSETQRNKGNFPGRFSGRQFSNSRSEMNVSTLELGDSALYLCASSWRSGTGLVDTQYFGPGTRLTVL.

The chain couples TRBV2 to TRBJ1-4, with TRBD1 as a possible D gene (6 bases). Germline-derived CDR1 and CDR2 are SNHLY and FYNNEI. V was cut by 2 bases and J by 3 bases, with 10 bases left in between. This CDR3 has 15 amino acids. CDR3 region: CASSETGLSNEKLFF. Here the CDR3 DNA reads TGTGCCAGCAGTGAAACAGGGTTATCTAATGAAAAACTGTTTTTT.

The chain uses TRBV6-2 or TRBV6-3 and TRBJ1-2; no definite D call. CDR1 and CDR2 from the germline V gene are MNHEY and SVGEGT. The length of the CDR3 is 13 residues. V shed 6 bases and J shed 2 bases, with 10 bases lying between them. The CDR3 nucleotides are TGTGCCAGCAGACTGGACTGGAACTATGGCTACACCTTC. Translation: CASRLDWNYGYTF.

The chain couples TRBV20-1 to TRBJ2-7; 8 bases are shared with TRBD1. This CDR3 region has 15 residues. J was trimmed by 4 bases and V by 6 bases; bases with no gene match: 14. The germline gives CDR1 DFQATT, CDR2 SNEGSKA (reference sequence). DNA of the CDR3: TGCAGTGCACCCCGGGACAGACAGGGGCTATACGAGCAGTACTTC. It encodes CSAPRDRQGLYEQYF.

V and J are TRBV25-1 and TRBJ1-3; unclear D gene. The V end was cut by 1 base, the J end by 7 bases, with 8 bases between. Germline V CDR1 and CDR2: MGHDK, SYGVNS. This CDR3 comprises 13 residues. The CDR3 nucleotides read TGTGCCAGCAGTGAATGGGTGATCAACACCATATATTTT. Encoded protein: CASSEWVINTIYF. The complete variable domain, with remaining parts taken from reference TRBV25-1 and TRBJ1-3, reads EADIYQTPRYLVIGTGKKITLECSQTMGHDKMYWYQQDPGMELHLIHYSYGVNSTEKGDLSSESTVSRIRTEHFPLTLESARPSHTSQYLCASSEWVINTIYFGEGSWLTVV.

To note about this clonotype: One end of the junction fails to match germline, which may point to a read error. The rearrangement joins TRBV5-4 to TRBJ2-7; D ambiguous. The CDR3 covers 13 residues. The germline V gene has CDR1 SGHNT and CDR2 YYREEE (reference sequence). The CDR3 loop is CASSFRPEYELYF. DNA for the CDR3: TGTGCCAGCAGCTTTAGACCAGAGTACGAGCTGTACTTC.

The chain joins TRBV10-3 to TRBJ1-5; D call uncertain. The V and J ends lost 3 bases and 5 bases respectively, with 11 bases between them. Germline loops: CDR1 ENHRY, CDR2 SYGVKD. The CDR3 covers 14 residues. CDR3 sequence: CAISEVGSYQPQHF. In nucleotides, the CDR3 is TGTGCCATCAGTGAAGTCGGCAGTTATCAGCCCCAGCATTTT.

Turning to this clonotype: A junction end diverges from the germline sequence, so it may reflect a read error. The chain is built from TRBV4-3 and TRBJ2-2; D is undetermined. The CDR3 is made up of 15 amino acids. Germline CDR1 is LGHNA and CDR2 is YSLEER. The CDR3 DNA reads TGCGCCGGCAGCCGTCAAGGTGGGAACACCGGGGAGCTGTTTTTT. This gives the protein CAGSRQGGNTGELFF.

The chain uses TRBV19 and TRBJ2-2, with D unclear. This CDR3 has 11 residues. Germline V gives CDR1 LNHDA, CDR2 SQIVND (reference sequence). The V end was cut by 3 bases, the J end by 7 bases, with 3 bases between. In DNA form, the CDR3 reads TGTGCCAGTAGTATTCTCGGGGAGCTGTTTTTT. Amino acids: CASSILGELFF.

This chain links TRBV2 with TRBJ1-2, with 8 bases fitting TRBD1. The V segment lost 7 bases and the J segment 2 bases; nucleotides outside the gene matches: 9. The CDR3 totals 15 residues. Germline-derived CDR1 and CDR2 are SNHLY and FYNNEI. DNA of the CDR3: TGTGCCAGCAAAGAACAGGGGGGAGTGAACTATGGCTACACCTTC. This translates into CASKEQGGVNYGYTF.

The V call is TRBV24-1, the J call TRBJ2-2; no clear D. Trimming left V 5 bases short and J 5 bases short, with 8 bases between. The CDR3 is made up of 13 amino acids. The germline CDR1 and CDR2 sequences are KGHDR and SFDVKD. In DNA, the CDR3 is TGTGCCACCAGTGTTACAGCGACCGGGGAGCTGTTTTTT. Protein product: CATSVTATGELFF.

The table lists this clonotype with a count of one. This sequence joins TRBV7-3 and TRBJ2-3, with 7 bases aligning to TRBD2. The junction had 12 bases not matched to a gene; V was cut back by 4 bases and J by 5 bases. Germline lookup yields CDR1 SGHTA and CDR2 FQGTGA. CDR3 size: 16 residues. The CDR3 region is CASSSPLSGDQDTQYF. In DNA, the CDR3 is TGTGCCAGCAGCTCGCCATTGAGCGGGGATCAAGATACGCAGTATTTT. Full variable domain (missing parts from reference TRBV7-3 and TRBJ2-3): GAGVSQTPSNKVTEKGKYVELRCDPISGHTALYWYRQSLGQGPEFLIYFQGTGAADDSGLPNDRFFAVRPEGSVSTLKIQRTERGDSAVYLCASSSPLSGDQDTQYFGPGTRLTVL.

The V call is TRBV6-1, the J call TRBJ2-7; no clear D. CDR3 length equals 12 residues. Germline V gene data show CDR1 as MNHNS and CDR2 as SASEGT. With 2 bases removed from V and 7 bases from J, the gap between germline ends came to 9 bases. The CDR3 DNA is TGTGCCAGCAGTGAACAGGTCGGGGAGCAGTACTTC. It codes for CASSEQVGEQYF.

The chain joins TRBV2 to TRBJ1-2; D ambiguous. V lost 6 bases and J 3 bases, leaving 11 bases between the germline ends. The length of the CDR3 is 13 residues. Germline values: CDR1 SNHLY, CDR2 FYNNEI. CDR3 nucleotide sequence: TGTGCCAGCAGCCTCCAGACACACTATGGCTACACCTTC. Translating gives CASSLQTHYGYTF.

The V gene is TRBV18, the J gene TRBJ2-3, with 10 bases matching TRBD1. V trimming: 3 bases; J trimming: 4 bases; junction bases outside the gene matches: 4. The CDR3 loop spans 15 amino acids. Germline CDR1 KGHSH, CDR2 LQKENI. CDR3 sequence reads: CASSPRDRGSDTQYF. CDR3 nucleotides: TGTGCCAGCTCACCCCGGGACAGGGGATCAGATACGCAGTATTTT. Combining the CDR3 with reference TRBV18 and TRBJ2-3 gives the whole variable domain NAGVMQNPRHLVRRRGQEARLRCSPMKGHSHVYWYRQLPEEGLKFMVYLQKENIIDESGMPKERFSAEFPKEGPSILRIQQVVRGDSAAYFCASSPRDRGSDTQYFGPGTRLTVL.

This clonotype is medium-sized by share. This sequence joins TRBV19 and TRBJ1-5, with 11 bases aligning to TRBD1. Germline loops: CDR1 LNHDA, CDR2 SQIVND (reference sequence). Trimming cost V 7 bases and J 5 bases; bases outside gene matches: 4. The length of the CDR3 is 14 residues. CDR3: CASIGDRGYQPQHF. The CDR3 DNA is TGTGCCAGTATTGGGGACAGGGGGTATCAGCCCCAGCATTTT.

The genes are TRBV15 and TRBJ2-6; D is ambiguous. CDR1 is LNHNV and CDR2 is YYDKDF in the germline V gene (reference sequence). V was cut by 0 bases and J by 2 bases, with 14 bases left in between. The CDR3 runs to 18 residues. The CDR3 region is CATSRDPLGNTGANVLTF. The CDR3, as DNA: TGTGCCACCAGCAGAGATCCACTGGGGAACACTGGGGCCAACGTCCTGACTTTC.

The table lists this clonotype with a count of one. The chain joins TRBV7-8 to TRBJ2-7, with 8 bases lining up with TRBD1. Unmatched junction bases numbered 8, after V lost 4 bases and J lost 6 bases. The CDR3 has 14 residues. Germline V gives CDR1 SGHVS, CDR2 FQNEAQ. CDR3 protein: CASSSGQVFAEQYF. The CDR3, as DNA: TGTGCCAGCAGCTCGGGACAGGTCTTCGCCGAGCAGTACTTC.

This clonotype has a handful of counts. The chain couples TRBV28 to TRBJ2-3, with a weak D call TRBD1 (6 bases). The CDR3 has 13 residues. Between the trimmed V and J ends, which lost 8 bases and 5 bases, there was a span of 14 bases. The germline gives CDR1 MDHEN, CDR2 SYDVKM. CDR3 DNA sequence: TGTGCCAGCTCCGGCCAGGGGTTAGATACGCAGTATTTT. It translates to CASSGQGLDTQYF.

The chain joins TRBV6-1 to TRBJ1-1; possible D gene TRBD1, 6 bases. Germline V gives CDR1 MNHNS, CDR2 SASEGT. This CDR3 contains 15 residues. The V gene lost 6 bases and the J gene lost 1 base, with 15 bases spanning the gap. This CDR3 is CASRDSGTSNTEAFF. CDR3 bases: TGTGCCAGCAGAGACAGCGGGACATCGAACACTGAAGCTTTCTTT.

Sample share makes this clonotype large. This chain connects TRBV6-1 to TRBJ2-1; 9 nucleotides align to TRBD1. The CDR3 length is 14 residues. The V segment lost 6 bases and the J segment 5 bases; nucleotides outside the gene matches: 5. CDR1 MNHNS and CDR2 SASEGT come from the germline V gene. The CDR3 DNA reads TGTGCCAGCAGGGGACAGGGACTTGACAATGAGCAGTTCTTC. This gives the protein CASRGQGLDNEQFF.